Shown below are 6 T cell receptor beta chains from a single sample sequenced in a study of blood T cell repertoires in COVID-19 (TCRdb year 2020). Preparation of the library involved the immunoSEQ multiplex PCR assay. Held by TCRdb, this immuneACCESS table contains in-frame sequences only and omits some clones. Under half of the omission traces to an unresolved V gene where checked; the cause of the rest is unknown. This sample gives over 450,000 clones in total; roughly 89% of them show up just once. The top ten clonotypes cover around 0.9% of the sample. The sample taken for sequencing was peripheral blood. The source of these receptors is a man in his late teens or twenties with COVID-19, enrolled during active disease.

The chain recombines TRBV24-1 with TRBJ2-6; D is unclear. Trimming took off 3 bases at V and 5 bases at J, with 7 bases between the two ends. The CDR3 sequence is 14 residues long. Germline V gene sequence: CDR1 KGHDR, CDR2 SFDVKD. Written as DNA, the CDR3 is TGTGCCACCAGTGATCCTATTAGGGCCAACGTCCTGACTTTC. Translation gives CATSDPIRANVLTF.

The chain recombines TRBV6-1 with TRBJ2-5, with 7 nucleotides matching TRBD1. Germline assignment: CDR1 MNHNS and CDR2 SASEGT. The V segment lost 3 bases and the J segment 5 bases; nucleotides outside the gene matches: 0. The CDR3 consists of 12 residues. The CDR3 protein is CASSDRGETQYF. The CDR3 DNA reads as TGTGCCAGCAGTGACAGGGGGGAGACCCAGTACTTC.

The CDR3 coding sequence is TGTGCCAGCAGCGTAGTAGCGGGGGGCCGTCCCGGGGAGCTGTTTTTT. Translating gives CASSVVAGGRPGELFF. The chain couples TRBV9 to TRBJ2-2, with 10 bases lining up with TRBD2. In germline, CDR1 is SGDLS, CDR2 YYNGEE. The J segment lost 6 bases and the V segment lost 0 bases, leaving 5 bases of the junction unmatched. The CDR3 is made up of 16 amino acids.

This clone occurred a few times. The rearrangement uses TRBV11-3 and TRBJ2-3; D is ambiguous. V was cut by 5 bases and J by 4 bases, with 4 bases left in between. Germline V lookup: CDR1 SGHNT, CDR2 YENEEA. There are 11 residues in the CDR3. The CDR3 loop is CASSQSDTQYF. The CDR3 DNA reads as TGTGCCAGCAGCCAATCAGATACGCAGTATTTT.

The genes are TRBV9 and TRBJ2-1; 10 bases align to TRBD2. CDR3 length: 16 amino acids. Germline V CDR1 and CDR2: SGDLS, YYNGEE. V lost 4 bases to trimming and J lost 6 bases; unmatched junction nucleotides: 10. CDR3 sequence reads: CASSPRAGGGFNEQFF. The CDR3 nucleotides are TGTGCCAGCAGCCCCCGAGCGGGAGGGGGTTTCAATGAGCAGTTCTTC.

The chain has TRBV3-1 (or the pseudogene TRBV3-2) and TRBJ2-3; 9 positions match TRBD2. Germline V gives CDR1 LGHDT, CDR2 YNNKEL (reference sequence). The CDR3 extends over 17 amino acids. J gave up 2 bases and V 5 bases, and 11 bases lay outside the gene matches. CDR3 amino acids: CASSKRPSGTPTDTQYF. In DNA form, the CDR3 reads TGTGCCAGCAGCAAGCGCCCTAGCGGGACCCCCACAGATACGCAGTATTTT.